This T cell receptor beta chain was captured in a study of blood T cell repertoires in COVID-19. Study as a whole: The origin of the acute and convalescent COVID-19 samples was the United States, Italy and Spain. Sample material is recorded as cDNA or gDNA derived from T cells, B-cell-depleted T cells, or PBMCs.

V lost 0 bases, J lost 4 bases, and 6 bases lay in between. This CDR3 region has 12 residues. From germline, CDR1 is GTSNPN and CDR2 SVGIG (reference sequence). TCRdb keeps only in-frame clones here, not all; method: immunoSEQ multiplex PCR. Of approximately 91,000 clones in the sample, roughly 72% were seen once. The sequencing sample was made of peripheral blood. This clonotype was obtained from a man in his 70s with acute or convalescent COVID-19. The rearrangement links TRBV30 to TRBJ1-2; D remains unclear. The CDR3 region is CAWSVRGYGYTF. The DNA for the CDR3 is TGTGCCTGGAGTGTTCGAGGCTATGGCTACACCTTC.